The 9 T cell receptor beta chains below come from one sample, sequenced in a study of T cells after yellow fever vaccination. MiXCR, applied by TCRdb to the 5' RACE reads, yields one record per CDR3 protein. The sample includes about 350,000 distinct CDR3 sequences, roughly an eighth of them seen just once. The sample was CD4+ T cells sorted from PBMCs, taken 15 days after the yellow fever booster vaccination. These receptors were collected from a man aged 18 to 35 who received the YFV17D yellow fever vaccine.

This chain links TRBV4-2 with TRBJ2-1; 8 bases align to TRBD1. V trimming: 4 bases; J trimming: 10 bases; junction bases outside the gene matches: 9. The germline V gene encodes CDR1 LGHNA and CDR2 YNFKEQ. This CDR3 is built from 14 residues. The chain's CDR3 is CASSRGQGVNEQFF. The CDR3 coding sequence is TGTGCCAGCAGCCGCGGACAGGGTGTAAACGAGCAGTTCTTC.

The genes are TRBV12-3 or TRBV12-4 and TRBJ2-2, with unresolved D. The CDR3 spans 14 residues. Trimming removed 8 bases at V and 7 bases at J, with 17 bases between. The CDR3 DNA reads TGTGCCAGCCGCTCGACGGGCTGGGGCGGGGAGCTGTTTTTT. Translated, it gives CASRSTGWGGELFF.

This sequence joins TRBV6-5 and TRBJ2-2, with D perhaps matching TRBD2 (7 bases). Between the trimmed V and J ends, which lost 2 bases and 0 bases, there was a span of 10 bases. The germline gives CDR1 MNHEY, CDR2 SVGAGI. This CDR3 comprises 16 residues. CDR3 nucleotide sequence: TGTGCCAGCAGTTACACGGGGGGCGCGAACACCGGGGAGCTGTTTTTT. It encodes CASSYTGGANTGELFF.

The chain joins TRBV7-2 to TRBJ2-3, with D tentatively TRBD2 (7 bases). This CDR3 spans 17 amino acids. V shed 1 base and J shed 0 bases, with 14 bases lying between them. Looked up from germline, CDR1 is SGHTA and CDR2 is FQGNSA. In DNA, the CDR3 is TGTGCCAGCAGCTTAGATACGGGGGGCTCTAGCACAGATACGCAGTATTTT. It yields the protein CASSLDTGGSSTDTQYF.

This clonotype was counted a few times. The genes are TRBV7-2 and TRBJ1-3; no reliable D call. Germline V gene data show CDR1 as SGHTA and CDR2 as FQGNSA. The V gene lost 7 bases and the J gene lost 3 bases, with 10 bases spanning the gap. This CDR3 has 13 amino acids. The CDR3 bases are TGTGCCAGCACCTCTTCTTTTGGAAACACCATATATTTT. Translated: CASTSSFGNTIYF.

This rearrangement joins TRBV20-1 to TRBJ1-3; 10 bases line up with TRBD1. The CDR3 sequence is 14 residues long. Germline assignment: CDR1 DFQATT and CDR2 SNEGSKA (reference sequence). V gave up 4 bases and J gave up 7 bases; unmatched junction bases: 7. CDR3 region: CSAISPDRGNTIYF. CDR3 nucleotides: TGCAGTGCTATTAGCCCGGACAGGGGGAACACCATATATTTT.

J is TRBJ1-5 and V is TRBV2; tentative D call: TRBD1 (6 bases). The germline V gene encodes CDR1 SNHLY and CDR2 FYNNEI. The CDR3 length is 14 residues. V dropped 5 bases and J dropped 3 bases, with 11 bases sitting between them. In DNA form, the CDR3 reads TGTGCCAGCAGTCGGGACACCGACAATCAGCCCCAGCATTTT. Translated, it gives CASSRDTDNQPQHF.

The chain joins TRBV5-1 to TRBJ2-3; D not resolved. The germline gives CDR1 SGHRS, CDR2 YFSETQ. CDR3 length: 12 residues. V lost 2 bases to trimming and J lost 6 bases, with 7 bases between them. CDR3 coding DNA: TGCGCCAGCAGCTTACAGTTGGATACGCAGTATTTT. Translation: CASSLQLDTQYF.

For this clonotype: Relative to the germline gene, one junction end is altered; a read error may explain this. The V and J genes are TRBV7-9 and TRBJ2-2; 10 bases are shared with TRBD2. CDR3 length: 15 residues. CDR1 SEHNR and CDR2 FQNEAQ come from the germline V gene (reference sequence). The CDR3: CYSGSGGADTGELFF. CDR3 nucleotides: TGCTATTCCGGCAGCGGGGGGGCCGACACCGGGGAGCTGTTTTTT.